The 32 T cell receptor beta chains reported below all come from one sample, sequenced in a study of shared clonotypes between healthy human individuals. Clones were read by immunoSEQ multiplex PCR, and TCRdb kept only the in-frame ones, dropping some. The sample yields approximately 95,000 clones, roughly two thirds seen once. The sample taken for sequencing was memory CD8+ T cells sorted from blood. Indicated subset: CD45RO+ cells pooled with CCR7-negative TemRA cells. Receptors were obtained from a man younger than 45 in good health.

The chain couples TRBV4-1 to TRBJ1-4; a possible D gene is TRBD1 (5 bases). The V end lost 7 bases, the J end lost 3 bases, and 12 bases lay between the germline ends. Germline CDR1 is MGHRA and CDR2 is YSYEKL. The CDR3 has 14 residues. CDR3 coding DNA: TGCGCCAGCATTTCCGGGACTCCTAATGAAAAACTGTTTTTT. Its protein is CASISGTPNEKLFF.

This clone occurred once. The same CDR3 is also encoded by other DNA sequences in this sample. DNA for the CDR3: TGTGCCAGCAGTTTGAACAGCTACTATGGCTACACCTTC. This codes for CASSLNSYYGYTF. The rearrangement links TRBV27 to TRBJ1-2; no firm D call. Germline CDR1 reads MNHEY; CDR2 reads SMNVEV (reference sequence). This CDR3 has 13 residues. V was clipped by 3 bases and J by 3 bases, with 8 bases between them.

This chain uses TRBV2 with TRBJ2-5, with D possibly being TRBD1 (7 bases). Deletions cut 6 bases from V and 5 bases from J, with 16 bases between. Germline loops: CDR1 SNHLY, CDR2 FYNNEI. The CDR3 is made up of 14 amino acids. The CDR3 sequence is CASRARRGPETQYF. In DNA form, the CDR3 reads TGTGCCAGCAGAGCCCGGAGGGGGCCGGAGACCCAGTACTTC.

In its sample, this clone was seen once. The genes are TRBV7-2 and TRBJ2-3, with 12 bases matching TRBD2. Germline V gene sequence: CDR1 SGHTA, CDR2 FQGNSA. This CDR3 has 15 amino acids. Trimming took 4 bases from V and 5 from J; bases not matched to a gene: 4. The CDR3 region has the DNA TGTGCCAGCAGCTGGACTAGCGGGATATTAGATACGCAGTATTTT. Translated: CASSWTSGILDTQYF.

The chain combines TRBV6-1 with TRBJ2-3; 10 bases agree with TRBD2. CDR1 is MNHNS, CDR2 SASEGT, per germline. The CDR3 has 14 amino acids. The trim removed 3 bases at V and 6 bases at J, leaving 3 bases unmatched. CDR3 DNA sequence: TGTGCCAGCAGTGACCTAGCGGGAGCGGATACGCAGTATTTT. Amino acid sequence: CASSDLAGADTQYF.

This chain joins TRBV7-6 and TRBJ1-4, with D possibly being TRBD1 (5 bases). CDR1 and CDR2 from the germline V gene are SGHVS and FNYEAQ. The V end lost 5 bases, the J end lost 4 bases, and 20 bases lay between the germline ends. There are 17 residues in the CDR3. Here the CDR3 reads CASSTYGGGASNEKLFF. The CDR3, as DNA: TGTGCCAGCAGCACCTACGGAGGTGGGGCAAGTAATGAAAAACTGTTTTTT.

The chain joins TRBV5-4 to TRBJ2-5; the match to TRBD2 covers 15 bases. From germline, CDR1 is SGHNT and CDR2 YYREEE (reference sequence). Trimming cost V 2 bases and J 2 bases; bases outside gene matches: 13. CDR3 size: 20 residues. CDR3 nucleotide sequence: TGTGCCAGCAGCTTTTTCGACAGGGCAGGACTAGCGGGAGGGCAAGAGACCCAGTACTTC. As protein: CASSFFDRAGLAGGQETQYF.

With respect to this clone: With only one base between it and a far larger clone, this is likely a read error. The chain combines TRBV11-3 with TRBJ2-2; D might be TRBD1 or TRBD2, each matching 6 bases. Germline CDR1 and CDR2: SGHNT and YENEEA. CDR3 length: 14 amino acids. V lost 6 bases and J lost 7, with 15 bases in between. CDR3 DNA: TGTGCCAGCAGGCCCGGAGGGGACATCGGGGAGCTGTTTTTT. As protein: CASRPGGDIGELFF.

This clone has a count of ten or more. The genes are TRBV9 and TRBJ1-5; TRBD1 might be the D (5 bases). Trimming stripped 3 bases from V and 7 bases from J, with 17 bases between. The CDR3 covers 15 residues. Germline V gene sequence: CDR1 SGDLS, CDR2 YYNGEE. Here the CDR3 reads CASSGGTAPGQPQHF. DNA of the CDR3: TGTGCCAGCAGCGGAGGGACGGCTCCGGGGCAGCCCCAGCATTTT.

This chain links TRBV5-1 with TRBJ2-1, with unresolved D. Germline CDR1 is SGHRS and CDR2 is YFSETQ. Trimming left V 0 bases short and J 2 bases short, with 9 bases between. The CDR3 covers 15 residues. CDR3 DNA: TGCGCCAGCAGCTTGGTGGGGTTTACCTACAATGAGCAGTTCTTC. Its translation is CASSLVGFTYNEQFF. Complete variable domain (other parts from reference TRBV5-1 and TRBJ2-1): KAGVTQTPRYLIKTRGQQVTLSCSPISGHRSVSWYQQTPGQGLQFLFEYFSETQRNKGNFPGRFSGRQFSNSRSEMNVSTLELGDSALYLCASSLVGFTYNEQFFGPGTRLTVL.

The CDR3 protein is CASSPDRGRDQETQYF. The CDR3 bases are TGTGCCAGCAGTCCCGATCGGGGGAGGGACCAAGAGACCCAGTACTTC. This rearrangement joins TRBV28 to TRBJ2-5; 7 bases map to TRBD2. Germline trimming cut 5 bases from V and 0 bases from J; bases unmatched to any gene: 9. The CDR3 is 16 residues long. Germline V gives CDR1 MDHEN, CDR2 SYDVKM.

This clone occurred a few times. This chain connects TRBV29-1 to TRBJ1-1; a possible D gene is TRBD1 (6 bases). Germline lookup yields CDR1 SQVTM and CDR2 ANQGSEA. The V end was cut by 3 bases, the J end by 4 bases, with 15 bases between. The CDR3 has 14 residues. Here the CDR3 DNA reads TGCAGCGTTGATGGGGGGCGCAAGAGCACTGAAGCTTTCTTT. Encoded protein: CSVDGGRKSTEAFF.

J is TRBJ2-5 and V is TRBV5-4; 10 bases align to TRBD1. Germline loops: CDR1 SGHNT, CDR2 YYREEE (reference sequence). The CDR3 extends over 15 amino acids. J gave up 5 bases and V 0 bases, and 4 bases lay outside the gene matches. The CDR3 region is CASSLGGQGWETQYF. The CDR3 DNA reads TGTGCCAGCAGCTTGGGGGGACAGGGGTGGGAGACCCAGTACTTC. The entire variable domain, with the rest obtained from reference TRBV5-4 and TRBJ2-5, is as follows: ETGVTQSPTHLIKTRGQQVTLRCSSQSGHNTVSWYQQALGQGPQFIFQYYREEENGRGNFPPRFSGLQFPNYSSELNVNALELDDSALYLCASSLGGQGWETQYFGPGTRLLVL.

This chain links TRBV5-6 with TRBJ1-2; D gene ambiguous. CDR3 size: 15 residues. Germline CDR1 is SGHDT and CDR2 is YYEEEE. Trimming stripped 2 bases from V and 4 bases from J, with 15 bases between. In DNA form, the CDR3 reads TGTGCCAGCAGCTTCAGTGGCGGCCCCCTCTATGGCTACACCTTC. Translated: CASSFSGGPLYGYTF.

The CDR3 loop reads CASSEALAGEGDEQFF. The DNA for the CDR3 is TGTGCCAGCAGTGAAGCGCTAGCGGGAGAAGGGGATGAGCAGTTCTTC. The chain employs TRBV25-1 and TRBJ2-1, with TRBD2 matching over 10 bases. V shed 2 bases and J 8 bases; nucleotides not matched to a gene: 9. This CDR3 is 16 amino acids long. Germline V gene sequence: CDR1 MGHDK, CDR2 SYGVNS.

This chain connects TRBV9 to TRBJ1-1, with TRBD1 as a possible D gene (5 bases). This CDR3 region has 18 residues. V lost 4 bases to trimming and J lost 3 bases, with 25 bases between them. The germline CDR1 and CDR2 sequences are SGDLS and YYNGEE. CDR3 DNA sequence: TGTGCCAGCAGCCAAGACGCGAAGAAAGGGGAAGAGGACACTGAAGCTTTCTTT. It specifies CASSQDAKKGEEDTEAFF.

The table lists this clone with many counts. V and J are TRBV7-6 and TRBJ2-7, with TRBD2 matching over 7 bases. Germline V gives CDR1 SGHVS, CDR2 FNYEAQ. V dropped 7 bases and J dropped 7; count of bases not matched to a gene: 16. The CDR3 has 15 residues. CDR3 protein: CASTAEGGPYREQYF. CDR3 nucleotide sequence: TGTGCCAGCACCGCTGAGGGAGGGCCCTATCGTGAGCAGTACTTC.

This clone has more than one count but fewer than ten. V usage is TRBV2 and J usage is TRBJ2-3; unclear D gene. Per the germline V gene, CDR1 is SNHLY and CDR2 is FYNNEI. Trimming pared 2 bases from V and 0 bases from J, leaving 9 bases between. The length of the CDR3 is 15 residues. CDR3 sequence reads: CASSEYVSSTDTQYF. As DNA, the CDR3 is TGTGCCAGCAGTGAATATGTATCTAGCACAGATACGCAGTATTTT.

CDR3 loop: CAISLWSNPLEQYF. The DNA of the CDR3 is TGTGCCATCAGCCTCTGGTCGAACCCACTCGAGCAGTACTTC. This chain links TRBV10-3 with TRBJ2-7; no definite D call. This CDR3 region has 14 residues. CDR1 and CDR2 (germline): ENHRY, SYGVKD. Trimming took 6 bases from V and 6 from J, leaving 18 bases between them.

This clone was detected a few times. The chain carries TRBV27 and TRBJ2-5, with 11 bases lining up with TRBD2. This CDR3 comprises 13 residues. Unmatched junction bases numbered 2, after V lost 6 bases and J lost 5 bases. Germline-derived CDR1 and CDR2 are MNHEY and SMNVEV (reference sequence). The CDR3 sequence: CASRLAGVETQYF. CDR3 nucleotides: TGTGCCAGCAGACTAGCGGGAGTTGAGACCCAGTACTTC.

The V gene is TRBV27, the J gene TRBJ2-1; 7 bases fit TRBD2. Germline lookup yields CDR1 MNHEY and CDR2 SMNVEV (reference sequence). The CDR3 loop spans 14 amino acids. V gave up 6 bases and J gave up 10 bases; unmatched junction bases: 12. CDR3 sequence (DNA): TGTGCCAGCAGCCCCCCGGGACTACCTTCCGAGCAGTTCTTC. Its translation is CASSPPGLPSEQFF.

The V call is TRBV27, the J call TRBJ2-1; 10 nucleotides agree with TRBD2. Germline loops: CDR1 MNHEY, CDR2 SMNVEV (reference sequence). This CDR3 contains 18 residues. The trim removed 2 bases at V and 4 bases at J, leaving 11 bases unmatched. CDR3 DNA sequence: TGTGCCAGCAGTTTAAAGGGGATAGGAGCGGGAGGGTACAATGAGCAGTTCTTC. Protein sequence: CASSLKGIGAGGYNEQFF.

V is TRBV28 and J is TRBJ1-1; 7 bases align to TRBD1. CDR1 is MDHEN and CDR2 is SYDVKM in the germline V gene. V dropped 5 bases and J dropped 7; count of bases not matched to a gene: 4. This CDR3 is built from 12 residues. CDR3 sequence (DNA): TGTGCCAGCAGTCCACAGGGGTTTGAAGCTTTCTTT. Amino acid sequence: CASSPQGFEAFF.

The chain recombines TRBV19 with TRBJ2-7; D is possibly TRBD2 (5 bases). CDR1 is LNHDA, CDR2 SQIVND, per germline (reference sequence). This CDR3 contains 12 residues. The V gene lost 7 bases and the J gene lost 0 bases, with 7 bases spanning the gap. This CDR3 reads CASTGDSYEQYF. CDR3 coding DNA: TGTGCCAGTACCGGGGACTCCTACGAGCAGTACTTC.

The chain combines TRBV27 with TRBJ1-4; 7 bases fit TRBD1. From germline, CDR1 is MNHEY and CDR2 SMNVEV (reference sequence). V lost 5 bases, J lost 5 bases, and 5 bases stayed unmatched. The CDR3 loop spans 14 amino acids. As DNA, the CDR3 is TGTGCCAGCAGTAGGACAGGCCTAAATGAAAAACTGTTTTTT. Translated: CASSRTGLNEKLFF.

The chain joins TRBV6-1 to TRBJ2-2, with D perhaps being TRBD1 or TRBD2 (6 bases each). Trimming took 1 base from V and 6 from J, leaving 15 bases between them. The V gene's germline CDR1 is MNHNS and CDR2 SASEGT. The CDR3 totals 16 residues. For the CDR3, the DNA is TGTGCCAGCAGTGAAGAAATGGGGGGCGCTGCCGGGGAGCTGTTTTTT. It encodes CASSEEMGGAAGELFF.

V is TRBV27 and J is TRBJ1-5; D gene unclear. The V end was cut by 5 bases, the J end by 0 bases, with 17 bases between. Germline assignment: CDR1 MNHEY and CDR2 SMNVEV (reference sequence). The CDR3 extends over 17 amino acids. CDR3 in amino acids: CASSQDSGGYSNQPQHF. The DNA of the CDR3 is TGTGCCAGCAGTCAGGATAGTGGCGGCTATAGCAATCAGCCCCAGCATTTT.

The V gene is TRBV29-1, the J gene TRBJ2-5; 7 bases are a match to TRBD2. This CDR3 is 20 amino acids long. Germline values: CDR1 SQVTM, CDR2 ANQGSEA. Germline trimming cut 0 bases from V and 1 base from J; bases unmatched to any gene: 20. This CDR3 is CSVEEGRARAPRLSQETQYF. In nucleotides, the CDR3 is TGCAGCGTTGAAGAGGGGAGGGCCCGGGCCCCACGACTAAGCCAAGAGACCCAGTACTTC.

The chain recombines TRBV18 with TRBJ2-7, with 8 bases fitting TRBD1. Germline loops: CDR1 KGHSH, CDR2 LQKENI. V lost 2 bases, J lost 3 bases, and 9 bases stayed unmatched. The CDR3 is 16 residues long. CDR3 sequence reads: CASSPEKIGTGYEQYF. Written as DNA, the CDR3 is TGTGCCAGCTCACCAGAAAAAATAGGGACAGGCTACGAGCAGTACTTC.

The CDR3 DNA reads TGTGCCAGCAGCTTATCTCCCAGGGGAGGCGAGCAGTACTTC. This translates into CASSLSPRGGEQYF. This chain uses TRBV11-2 with TRBJ2-7; the D gene could be TRBD1 or TRBD2 (6 bases each). CDR3 length equals 14 residues. Germline V CDR1 and CDR2: SGHAT, FQNNGV. V shed 2 bases and J shed 6 bases, with 14 bases lying between them.

V gene TRBV27 combines with J gene TRBJ2-7; D might be TRBD2 (7 bases). Per the germline V gene, CDR1 is MNHEY and CDR2 is SMNVEV (reference sequence). Trimming cost V 5 bases and J 4 bases, with 24 bases left between them. The CDR3 has 17 amino acids. In DNA, the CDR3 is TGTGCCAGCAGTCTACAGAAACCGGTGGGGGGGCGGTACGAGCAGTACTTC. It codes for CASSLQKPVGGRYEQYF.

This clone was counted only a few times. This chain connects TRBV27 to TRBJ2-7; D remains ambiguous. The CDR3 consists of 17 residues. V was trimmed by 0 bases and J by 3 bases, leaving 18 bases between them. CDR1 is MNHEY and CDR2 is SMNVEV in the germline V gene (reference sequence). The CDR3 reads CASSLSTVRLERYEQYF. The CDR3 DNA reads as TGTGCCAGCAGTTTATCGACGGTGAGATTAGAACGCTACGAGCAGTACTTC.